This T cell receptor beta chain was found in a study of cytomegalovirus exposure and HLA in healthy donors (TCRdb year 2017). For context, the study as a whole: In an earlier analysis of fewer than 750 of the donors, under 300 Gb of sequence data and 90 million to 120 million unique TCR beta sequences from roughly 200 million T cells were reported. An early release that covered about 600 HLA-typed donors contained 250 to 350 gigabases of sequencing data and roughly 84 million unique TCR sequences. Among the roughly 410 genotyped donors, about 85% belonged to the genetic ancestry cluster associated with self-reported Caucasian donors. The study aimed to test whether signatures of past pathogen exposure could be identified by cataloging public T cell receptors. The study used immunosequencing to profile the T cell repertoires of several hundred subjects and linked those repertoires to cytomegalovirus serostatus. Along with the approximately 600-subject first cohort, a separate validation cohort of 120 different subjects was used. The study combined high-throughput TCR immunosequencing, statistical association of individual TCRs with disease status, and machine learning to predict cytomegalovirus infection status. A later analysis re-analyzed previously published TCR beta repertoires from 550 to 700 donors and added high-resolution HLA genotyping to study TCR occurrence patterns. In the later analysis, no new phenotypic data were used to find candidate immune exposures; instead, reliance was placed on TCR beta sequences and their occurrence across donors. To decide whether each TCR beta V gene segment behaved as functional or pseudogenic, an earlier analysis of approximately 600 of the donors relied on high-throughput TCR beta sequencing. Donor age, sex, ethnicity and CMV serostatus were compiled together with the repertoire data. Genome-wide SNP genotypes for about three fifths of the roughly 700 donors were used in a later genetic analysis, which treated that subset as a discovery cohort. Every discovery cohort repertoire had been produced on one sequencing platform. HLA typing included class I and class II loci at four-digit resolution. Typing coverage varied by locus: about 629-640 donors for A, B, C, DRB1 and DQB1; 522 for DQA1; nearly 610 for DPA1; some 470 for DPB1. Because of strong linkage in the cohort, roughly five DR-DQ haplotypes were treated as single units for association and clustering. Among 300 to 500 genotyped donors of the cohort, an average of roughly 230,000 unique TCR beta nucleotide sequences was sequenced per donor, of which about 18% were non-productive. Study-level results and caveats: In this cohort, only TCR beta chains were sequenced, and detectable features were limited by the absence of alpha or paired-chain data. The only immune exposure information available for the cohort was CMV serostatus. Sequencing depth was assumed to be roughly uniform across donors in the presence/absence analyses, though that assumption may not hold. Three of the identified cytomegalovirus-associated TCR beta chains were confirmed in vitro to be specific for cytomegalovirus antigens. According to a later analysis, parvovirus B19, influenza, CMV and Epstein-Barr virus appeared linked to several top co-occurrence clusters. While some public TCRs were present in many individuals, most TCR sequences turned up only very rarely across donors. An association between a missense DCLRE1C variant and V-gene and J-gene trimming of TCR beta chains was found in a later genetic analysis and replicated in an independent cohort. Broadly in line with IMGT annotations, most TCR beta V segments showed up in productive rearrangements about 90% or about 30% of the time in an earlier analysis of 587 of the donors. A total of 164 TCR beta chains were listed by the study as associated with cytomegalovirus. The earlier analysis of 587 of the donors excluded some 15 rarely observed V segments, including chromosome 9 orphons, because counts were too low. A cluster of highly shared sequence variants was judged likely to represent a technical artifact of the sequencing pipeline. Specific HLA alleles were associated with 16,951 TCR beta sequences at a false discovery rate of 0.05 in a later analysis. In a later analysis, HLA-associated TCR beta chains showed more clonal expansion and lower generation probabilities than non-associated chains that were equally common. Assigning TCR associations to individual alleles was difficult when HLA alleles, especially DR and DQ, strongly co-occurred. A later genetic analysis reported fewer N-insertions in productive TCRs among donors in an Asian-associated ancestry cluster than the roughly 700-donor mean. Some IMGT-functional V segments, including TRBV6-2 and TRBV6-3, could not be distinguished by the 87-base-pair reads and were therefore excluded. In a later analysis, most CMV-associated TCR beta chains were found to appear HLA-restricted, with HLA associations seemingly driven largely by CMV exposure. Correlated functional status among segregating V segments might be attributable to linkage disequilibrium, but an unknown experimental factor could not be ruled out. HLA typing was unavailable for some donors at each locus, so association tests used only the typed subset. The classifier was reported to diagnose cytomegalovirus status with high specificity and sensitivity in both the original and validation cohorts. The authors suggested that the approach could potentially be generalized to other disease states and immunological phenotypes. In a later analysis, the rate of TCR association differed among HLA loci, with DRB1 alleles having the most associated TCRs and HLA-C alleles having the fewest. A further reported finding was that TCR beta sequences accurately predicted the HLA-A and HLA-B alleles for most subjects in the first cohort.

The CDR3 numbers 17 residues from cysteine through phenylalanine. Solely the CDR3 DNA is kept, with 51 bases framed from the first base. Trimming accounts for 6 bases at V and 0 bases at J, while the number of junction bases matched to no gene is 8. Based on the germline V gene, the CDR1 and CDR2 sequences are MDHEN and SYDVKM. The library came from the immunoSEQ multiplex PCR assay. The multiplex PCR relied on a mix of 60 forward primers for TCR Vbeta segments and 13 reverse primers for TCR Jbeta segments. A multiplex PCR assay on genomic DNA amplified the CDR3 region of rearranged TCR beta genes. The Illumina HiSeq System was used to sequence the amplified TCR beta libraries as 87-base-pair reads. As for the original processing: Across the 666 repertoires, a later analysis counted about 81 million unique TCR beta chains, about 10 million of which were shared by at least two donors. Raw reads were error-corrected and collapsed into unique sequences with a nearest-neighbor algorithm that merged closely related sequences to remove PCR and sequencing errors. CDR3 sequences were aligned to IMGT reference sequences to assign V, D and J gene segments. For a sequence to be retained, a match of at least six nucleotides to both a V gene segment and a J gene segment was required. Rearrangements were classified as productive when the CDR3 lacked stop codons and remained in frame with V and J, and all other rearrangements were classified as non-productive. CDR3 was defined according to IMGT convention as the region running from the second conserved V-encoded cysteine to the conserved J-encoded phenylalanine. The earlier analysis of about 570 of the donors excluded any sequence lacking an unambiguous match to a single V gene segment. In an earlier analysis of approximately 550 of the donors, V segments were called functional above 56.7% productive rearrangements and were called segregating when the between-donor standard deviation exceeded 5%. A statistical classification framework was built to diagnose cytomegalovirus status from the catalog of TCR beta chain sequences. A later analysis assigned V and J genes by comparing TCR nucleotide sequences with IMGT/GENE-DB human TR gene sequences. A later analysis assigned CDR3 sequences and most-parsimonious VDJ recombination scenarios with the TCRdist pipeline. In a later analysis, each TCR beta chain was defined by its CDR3 amino acid sequence together with its V-gene family, and reads without a unique V-gene family were excluded. A later analysis removed 500 to 650 highly shared, low-generation-probability nucleotide sequences to deal with suspected cross-contamination and a sequencing artifact. In a later analysis, a clonal expansion index was calculated for each public chain from normalized within-repertoire ranks of inferred template counts. In a later analysis, generation probabilities were computed using a VDJ recombination model fitted to out-of-frame rearrangements, and the results were checked against IGoR. Hypergeometric tests were used in a later analysis to score TCR-TCR, TCR-HLA and TCR-CMV co-occurrence, with a repertoire-size bias correction applied to the TCR pairs. In a later analysis, false discovery rates were estimated by permuting HLA or CMV assignments 20 times. A later analysis grouped co-occurring TCRs with DBSCAN, adding TCRdist sequence similarity when clustering within HLA-allele-positive subsets. Repertoires with fewer than 30,000 or more than 120,000 public chains were left out of co-occurrence clustering, as were five repertoires with anomalous nucleotide sharing. Sourced from immuneACCESS, this table was stored by TCRdb with only in-frame sequences that have V and J called. A share of the clones is absent; for the studies checked, an unresolved V gene accounts for under half, and the remainder has no known explanation. For V, J and clone size, that table is used; D and trimming come from the DNA. The sample table holds about 140,000 clones, of which 76% were seen once. Approximately 3% of the sample belongs to the ten largest clones.

The cohort comprised around 700 healthy bone marrow donors. At the time of sampling, every cohort member was nominally healthy, though immune exposures that went unrecorded were likely present. The donor was CMV seronegative and belonged to the group of around 350 seronegative cohort members. A peripheral blood sample was provided by each donor, and peripheral blood mononuclear cells were used for TCR beta sequencing. The Qiagen DNeasy Blood Extraction Kit was used to extract genomic DNA from the blood cell samples. This clone has a handful of counts. Its antigen remains unidentified. No base qualities exist here, and no much larger clone lies one base off it.

The clonotype was recovered from a male donor in good health and CMV-seronegative. The rearranged segments are TRBV28 and TRBJ1-5, and TRBD1 aligns with 10 junction nucleotides. The source material was PBMCs. The DNA reads as follows: TGTGCCAGCAGACCGGGACAGGGGAAATATAGCAATCAGCCCCAGCATTTT. It is translated as CASRPGQGKYSNQPQHF. The full variable domain, with segments outside the CDR3 supplied by the reference TRBV28 and TRBJ1-5 proteins, appears as DVKVTQSSRYLVKRTGEKVFLECVQDMDHENMFWYRQDPGLGLRLIYFSYDVKMKEKGDIPEGYSVSREKKERFSLILESASTNQTSMYLCASRPGQGKYSNQPQHFGDGTRLSIL.